This T cell receptor beta chain originates from a study of T-cell memory formation after mild COVID-19. Study findings and constraints: Memory sampled before infection contained some responding clones, suggesting cross-reactive memory joined. CD4/CD8 balance held among clones contracting day 15 to 85, and later expanders leaned CD4+. The CD4+ clones that contracted clustered mainly within CM and EM, and the CD8+ clones concentrated in EMRA.

J was trimmed by 2 bases and V by 8 bases; bases with no gene match: 2. The CDR3 covers 13 residues. Germline loops: CDR1 MNHEY, CDR2 SMNVEV (reference sequence). In the case of this clonotype: The antigen is undetermined.

TCRdb itself ran the 5' RACE reads through MiXCR, one entry per CDR3 protein. The table has a few hundred thousand distinct CDR3 sequences, under 25% seen once. This TCR derives from an adult woman who had mild COVID-19 (a few samples of this study predate the infection). Cell type and time point are not known. This chain uses TRBV27 with TRBJ1-4; 7 bases match TRBD1. Sequencing used PBMCs or a T cell subset sorted from them (not recorded which). The DNA for the CDR3 is TGTGCCAGCTCGGGACAGACTAATGAAAAACTGTTTTTT. Protein sequence: CASSGQTNEKLFF.